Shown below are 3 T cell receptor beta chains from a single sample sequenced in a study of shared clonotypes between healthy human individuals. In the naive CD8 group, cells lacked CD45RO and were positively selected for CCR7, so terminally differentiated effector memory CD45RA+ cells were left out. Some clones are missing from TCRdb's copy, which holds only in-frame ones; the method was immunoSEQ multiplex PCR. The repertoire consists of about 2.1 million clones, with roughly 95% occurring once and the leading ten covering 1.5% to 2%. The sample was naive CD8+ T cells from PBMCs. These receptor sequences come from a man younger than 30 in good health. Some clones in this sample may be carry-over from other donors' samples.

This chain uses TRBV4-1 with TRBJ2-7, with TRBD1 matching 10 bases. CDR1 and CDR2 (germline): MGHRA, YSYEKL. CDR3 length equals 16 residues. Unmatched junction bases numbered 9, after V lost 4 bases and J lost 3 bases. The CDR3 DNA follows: TGCGCCAGCAGCCCCACCCCGGGACAGGGGTTCTACGAGCAGTACTTC. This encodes CASSPTPGQGFYEQYF.

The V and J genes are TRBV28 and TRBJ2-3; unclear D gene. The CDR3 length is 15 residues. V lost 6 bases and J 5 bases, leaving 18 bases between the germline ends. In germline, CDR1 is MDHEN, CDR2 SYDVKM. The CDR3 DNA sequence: TGTGCCAGCAGCCCCCAACTAAGGGCACAAGATACGCAGTATTTT. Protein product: CASSPQLRAQDTQYF.

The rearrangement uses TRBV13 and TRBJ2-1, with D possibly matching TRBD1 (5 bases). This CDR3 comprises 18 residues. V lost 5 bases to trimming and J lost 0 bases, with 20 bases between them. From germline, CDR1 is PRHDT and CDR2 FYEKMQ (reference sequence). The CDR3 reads CASSTRLPGPSSYNEQFF. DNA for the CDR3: TGTGCCAGCAGCACCCGCCTCCCAGGGCCCAGCTCCTACAATGAGCAGTTCTTC.